Listed here is a single T cell receptor beta chain. Its antigen is undetermined. There are 16 residues in the CDR3. Per the germline V gene, CDR1 is DFQATT and CDR2 is SNEGSKA (reference sequence). The V gene end was trimmed by 3 bases and the J gene end by 5 bases; junction bases not matched to a gene: 9. The data originate from a study of CD8 T cells in Susac syndrome. Whole-study findings and limits: The study conceded that its TCR sequencing and HLA analysis involved relatively few individuals.

Random-hexamer reverse transcription was applied to roughly 0.5 to 1 ug RNA. Amplification of TCR beta CDR3 used immunoSEQ multiplex PCR across 54 Vbeta and 13 Jbeta. One entry per CDR3 protein, called by TCRdb with MiXCR from the immunoSEQ multiplex PCR reads. Here the sample spans just over 300,000 distinct CDR3 sequences, just over 90% being singletons. Sequencing of TCR beta, carried out with a high-throughput approach, was applied to CD8+ and CD4+ T cells from the blood. The chain couples TRBV20-1 to TRBJ2-5; 13 positions match TRBD2. The receptor comes from a human donor with multiple sclerosis. The material sequenced was CD4+ T cells from PBMCs. The CDR3 region is CSASRGLAGVLETQYF. CDR3 coding DNA: TGCAGTGCTAGTCGCGGACTAGCGGGAGTACTGGAGACCCAGTACTTC.